This is a list of T cell receptor beta chains from one sample in a study of blood T cell repertoires in COVID-19. Sequenced by immunoSEQ multiplex PCR; TCRdb stores in-frame clones only, minus some. The table lists about 95,000 clones, about 84% of them singletons. Sequenced sample: peripheral blood. These TCRs come from a human donor in a cohort sampled during active COVID-19. The CDR3 runs from the conserved cysteine through the conserved F or W. The D gene is left open where the match is weak. The size entry is marked missing in some rows and otherwise reads once, few, many or a size class.

clone size: -; J gene: TRBJ2-1; V gene: TRBV9; D gene: TRBD2; CDR3 protein: CASSPWTSGDEQFF; CDR3 DNA: TGTGCCAGCAGCCCTTGGACTAGCGGGGATGAGCAGTTCTTC
clone size: -; J gene: TRBJ2-1; V gene: TRBV5-6; D gene: -; CDR3 protein: CASSPIHSGGSYNEQFF; CDR3 DNA: TGTGCCAGCAGCCCGATACACTCCGGGGGCTCCTACAATGAGCAGTTCTTC
clone size: -; J gene: TRBJ1-4; V gene: TRBV18; D gene: TRBD1; CDR3 protein: CASSPEQGRRGVFF; CDR3 DNA: TGTGCCAGCTCACCGGAACAGGGGAGGAGAGGCGTGTTTTTT
clone size: once; J gene: TRBJ2-1; V gene: TRBV25-1; D gene: TRBD2; CDR3 protein: CASSEWASGGYNEQFF; CDR3 DNA: TGTGCCAGCAGTGAATGGGCTAGCGGGGGGTACAATGAGCAGTTCTTC
clone size: few; J gene: TRBJ2-7; V gene: TRBV29-1; D gene: -; CDR3 protein: CSVQPGKAYEQYF; CDR3 DNA: TGCAGCGTTCAGCCGGGTAAGGCGTACGAGCAGTACTTC
clone size: -; J gene: TRBJ2-6; V gene: TRBV15; D gene: TRBD1; CDR3 protein: CATSRARQGRSPGANVLTF; CDR3 DNA: TGTGCCACCAGCAGAGCCAGACAGGGAAGGAGTCCTGGGGCCAACGTCCTGACTTTC
clone size: -; J gene: TRBJ2-1; V gene: TRBV9; D gene: TRBD2; CDR3 protein: CASSVRTSGNNEQFF; CDR3 DNA: TGTGCCAGCAGCGTCCGGACTAGCGGTAACAATGAGCAGTTCTTC
clone size: -; J gene: TRBJ2-3; V gene: TRBV6-2/TRBV6-3; D gene: -; CDR3 protein: CASSPLSRMGGTDTQYF; CDR3 DNA: TGTGCCAGCAGTCCCTTAAGTAGGATGGGGGGAACAGATACGCAGTATTTT
clone size: -; J gene: TRBJ1-5; V gene: TRBV19; D gene: TRBD1; CDR3 protein: CASTDRVSNQPQHF; CDR3 DNA: TGTGCCAGTACAGACAGGGTTAGCAATCAGCCCCAGCATTTT
clone size: -; J gene: TRBJ1-1; V gene: TRBV19; D gene: -; CDR3 protein: CASSPGGALNTEAFF; CDR3 DNA: TGTGCCAGTAGTCCTGGAGGGGCCCTGAACACTGAAGCTTTCTTT